Each of the 25 T cell receptor beta chains below was sequenced from the same sample in a study of cytomegalovirus exposure and HLA in healthy donors (dated 2017 in TCRdb). Libraries were constructed by the immunoSEQ multiplex PCR assay. For the multiplex PCR, a mixture combining 60 forward primers for TCR Vbeta segments and 13 reverse primers for TCR Jbeta segments was used. Imported from immuneACCESS, the table was reduced by TCRdb to in-frame sequences with V and J called. These copies leave out some clones; in studies compared against another copy, an unresolved V gene accounts for under half, and the cause of the remainder is not known. Counted in this sample were about 160,000 clones; over 70% of them appeared once. The ten largest clones capture around 4.5% of the sample. Sequencing input: PBMCs. These receptor sequences come from a man aged 25 to 45 in good health and CMV-seronegative.

The V call is TRBV29-1, the J call TRBJ2-1; 9 bases are a match to TRBD2. The CDR3 has 12 amino acids. The germline V gene has CDR1 SQVTM and CDR2 ANQGSEA. Trimming cost V 4 bases and J 5 bases; bases outside gene matches: 0. CDR3 loop: CSVGLADNEQFF. Here the CDR3 DNA reads TGCAGCGTTGGACTAGCGGACAATGAGCAGTTCTTC.

The chain carries TRBV4-3 and TRBJ1-2; TRBD1 agrees at 7 bases. V trimming: 5 bases; J trimming: 4 bases; junction bases outside the gene matches: 7. The CDR3 runs 14 residues. Germline-derived CDR1 and CDR2 are LGHNA and YSLEER. The DNA for the CDR3 is TGCGCCAGCAGCTATCAGGGGGTTGGCTATGGCTACACCTTC. Translation: CASSYQGVGYGYTF.

V and J are TRBV7-9 and TRBJ1-5; D gene ambiguous. Deletions cut 6 bases from V and 2 bases from J, with 11 bases between. Germline CDR1 and CDR2: SEHNR and FQNEAQ (reference sequence). The CDR3 is 14 residues long. The CDR3 spells CASSKVEGNQPQHF. In DNA, the CDR3 is TGTGCCAGCAGTAAGGTGGAGGGCAATCAGCCCCAGCATTTT.

This clone was seen only once. This rearrangement joins TRBV19 to TRBJ2-2; TRBD1 matches 7 bases. Germline V gene lookup returns CDR1 LNHDA and CDR2 SQIVND (reference sequence). The V and J ends lost 5 bases and 5 bases, in that order; junction bases with no gene match: 5. The CDR3 runs to 14 residues. CDR3 sequence (DNA): TGTGCCAGTAGTGACAGGGTGGGGACCGGGGAGCTGTTTTTT. As protein: CASSDRVGTGELFF.

This clone was picked up one time. V and J are TRBV6-1 and TRBJ2-7, with D unresolved. There are 12 residues in the CDR3. CDR1 is MNHNS, CDR2 SASEGT, per germline. Trimming shortened V by 4 bases and J by 4 bases, and 8 bases separated the two germline ends. This CDR3 reads CASSVTDYEQYF. The CDR3 nucleotides read TGTGCCAGCAGTGTTACAGATTACGAGCAGTACTTC.

CDR3 DNA: TGTGCCAGCAGTTATTACCCGGACAGGTTCTATAATTCACCCCTCCACTTT. Its translation: CASSYYPDRFYNSPLHF. J is TRBJ1-6 and V is TRBV27; 7 bases are shared with TRBD1. The CDR3 extends over 17 amino acids. The germline V gene encodes CDR1 MNHEY and CDR2 SMNVEV (reference sequence). V lost 4 bases, J lost 3 bases, and 9 bases stayed unmatched.

The gene calls are TRBV7-8 and TRBJ1-6, with 10 bases identical to TRBD1. Trimming removed 6 bases from V and 10 bases from J; junction bases left unmatched: 6. This CDR3 is built from 14 residues. The germline gives CDR1 SGHVS, CDR2 FQNEAQ. CDR3 amino acids: CASSSGTGESPLHF. DNA for the CDR3: TGTGCCAGCAGTTCCGGGACAGGGGAGTCACCCCTCCACTTT.

This chain joins TRBV28 and TRBJ2-3, with D hard to call. The V end lost 8 bases, the J end lost 0 bases, and 12 bases lay between the germline ends. Germline values: CDR1 MDHEN, CDR2 SYDVKM. There are 14 residues in the CDR3. The CDR3 nucleotides read TGTGCCAGCCAAGCTCAACCTAGCACAGATACGCAGTATTTT. This gives the protein CASQAQPSTDTQYF.

About this clone: One end of the junction fails to match germline, which may point to a read error. The CDR3 region has the DNA TGTTCCAGCAGCTTTCCCTTGGGGACAGGAGGTTTTAACGAGCAGTACTTC. Residues: CSSSFPLGTGGFNEQYF. The J gene is TRBJ2-7, the V gene TRBV7-9; 8 bases match TRBD1. The CDR3 totals 17 residues. From germline, CDR1 is SEHNR and CDR2 FQNEAQ (reference sequence).

This chain links TRBV5-1 with TRBJ2-3; 8 bases agree with TRBD2. The CDR3 sequence is 16 residues long. From germline, CDR1 is SGHRS and CDR2 YFSETQ. V was clipped by 0 bases and J by 0 bases; unmatched bases: 3. The CDR3 region has the DNA TGCGCCAGCAGCTTGGCAGTAGCGGGGAGCACAGATACGCAGTATTTT. Translated: CASSLAVAGSTDTQYF.

The genes are TRBV2 and TRBJ2-7; TRBD2 aligns across 9 bases. Germline CDR1 and CDR2: SNHLY and FYNNEI. V shed 1 base, J shed 7 bases, and the junction held 8 bases outside the gene matches. This CDR3 has 15 amino acids. CDR3 coding DNA: TGTGCCAGCAGTGAAGGGCTAGCGGGGTTGGGTGAGCAGTACTTC. The encoded protein is CASSEGLAGLGEQYF.

This clone was counted between two and nine times. The CDR3 coding sequence is TGCGCCAGCAGCCAGGTAGCGGAGGGAAATCAGCCCCAGCATTTT. Protein sequence: CASSQVAEGNQPQHF. J is TRBJ1-5 and V is TRBV4-3, with D hard to call. The CDR3 is 15 amino acids. The V end lost 3 bases, the J end lost 4 bases, and 13 bases lay between the germline ends. Germline CDR1 reads LGHNA; CDR2 reads YSLEER.

As regards this clone: One end of the junction does not line up with germline, which may come from a read error. CDR3: CSSSQGASSSGANVLTF. The CDR3 DNA reads TGTTCCAGCAGCCAGGGGGCCTCCAGCTCTGGGGCCAACGTCCTGACTTTC. The rearrangement joins TRBV7-9 to TRBJ2-6; TRBD1 agrees at 8 bases. CDR3 length: 17 residues. Germline values: CDR1 SEHNR, CDR2 FQNEAQ (reference sequence). The full variable domain, with the rest looked up from reference TRBV7-9 and TRBJ2-6, is DTGVSQNPRHKITKRGQNVTFRCDPISEHNRLYWYRQTLGQGPEFLTYFQNEAQLEKSRLLSDRFSAERPKGSFSTLEIQRTEQGDSAMYLCSSSQGASSSGANVLTFGAGSRLTVL.

The chain carries TRBV7-3 and TRBJ2-1, with D perhaps matching TRBD2 (6 bases). The CDR3 covers 16 residues. Germline V CDR1 and CDR2: SGHTA, FQGTGA. The germline V and J ends were trimmed by 5 bases and 1 base, with 15 bases remaining between them. CDR3 DNA: TGTGCCAGCAGCCCCTATCGGGGGATTTCCTACAATGAGCAGTTCTTC. Translation gives CASSPYRGISYNEQFF.

V is TRBV28 and J is TRBJ1-3; D gene ambiguous. The length of the CDR3 is 14 residues. Trimming cost V 2 bases and J 4 bases, with 9 bases left between them. The germline gives CDR1 MDHEN, CDR2 SYDVKM. The CDR3 DNA follows: TGTGCCAGCAGTTTACTGGGCAGCGGAAACACCATATATTTT. Its protein product is CASSLLGSGNTIYF.

This clone was seen more than once but under ten times. The chain is built from TRBV7-9 and TRBJ1-2; the D gene is possibly TRBD1 (6 bases). Trimming removed 5 bases from V and 6 bases from J, with 16 bases in between. CDR1 and CDR2 (germline): SEHNR, FQNEAQ (reference sequence). The CDR3 extends over 14 amino acids. CDR3 sequence: CASSVRQVGNGYTF. The CDR3 DNA follows: TGTGCCAGCAGCGTCCGACAGGTGGGGAATGGCTACACCTTC. Filled out from reference TRBV7-9 and TRBJ1-2, the complete variable domain reads DTGVSQNPRHKITKRGQNVTFRCDPISEHNRLYWYRQTLGQGPEFLTYFQNEAQLEKSRLLSDRFSAERPKGSFSTLEIQRTEQGDSAMYLCASSVRQVGNGYTFGSGTRLTVV.

To note about this clone: The identical CDR3 is also encoded by other nucleotide sequences in the sample. V usage is TRBV18 and J usage is TRBJ1-5; TRBD1 matches at 8 bases. In germline, CDR1 is KGHSH, CDR2 LQKENI. Losses at the gene ends were 3 bases for V and 7 bases for J; bases not matched to a gene: 2. The CDR3 is 13 residues long. DNA of the CDR3: TGTGCCAGCTCACCGACAGGGGACCAGCCCCAGCATTTT. This translates into CASSPTGDQPQHF.

This clone occurred a few times. The rearrangement joins TRBV5-4 to TRBJ2-3, with 8 bases lining up with TRBD1. Germline V gene lookup returns CDR1 SGHNT and CDR2 YYREEE (reference sequence). This CDR3 contains 16 residues. The V and J ends lost 1 base and 2 bases, in that order; junction bases with no gene match: 6. The CDR3 nucleotides are TGTGCCAGCAGCTTGCCCCAGGGGGCTCCCACAGATACGCAGTATTTT. Protein: CASSLPQGAPTDTQYF.

This clone was counted between two and nine times. This rearrangement joins TRBV5-1 to TRBJ1-1, with D unresolved. The V end was cut by 1 base, the J end by 5 bases, with 6 bases between. This CDR3 has 12 residues. Germline CDR1 is SGHRS and CDR2 is YFSETQ. The DNA for the CDR3 is TGCGCCAGCAGCTTGCCAGGAACTGAAGCTTTCTTT. Translated: CASSLPGTEAFF.

The chain joins TRBV4-3 to TRBJ1-2, with D unresolved. The germline CDR1 and CDR2 sequences are LGHNA and YSLEER. V shed 2 bases and J shed 0 bases, with 7 bases lying between them. This CDR3 has 14 amino acids. CDR3 in DNA: TGCGCCAGCAGCCAAAGCCGCGCTAACTATGGCTACACCTTC. This encodes CASSQSRANYGYTF.

A single count supports this clone. The V call is TRBV28, the J call TRBJ1-2; D not certain. Deletions cut 4 bases from V and 4 bases from J, with 7 bases between. Germline V gene sequence: CDR1 MDHEN, CDR2 SYDVKM. The CDR3 length is 12 residues. For the CDR3, the DNA is TGTGCCAGCAGTTCTCCCCTCTATGGCTACACCTTC. This codes for CASSSPLYGYTF.

This clone was counted a single time. The J gene is TRBJ2-1, the V gene TRBV27; 9 bases are a match to TRBD1. In germline, CDR1 is MNHEY, CDR2 SMNVEV (reference sequence). The CDR3 contains 14 residues. V lost 5 bases and J lost 6; bases outside the gene matches: 5. In DNA form, the CDR3 reads TGTGCCAGCAGTCTAATACAGGGGGCCAATGAGCAGTTCTTC. Protein: CASSLIQGANEQFF.

This chain links TRBV19 with TRBJ1-5; 7 nucleotides align to TRBD1. Losses at the gene ends were 4 bases for V and 3 bases for J; bases not matched to a gene: 9. Per germline, CDR1 LNHDA and CDR2 SQIVND (reference sequence). The CDR3 length is 16 residues. In DNA form, the CDR3 reads TGTGCCAGTAGTACCCGGGACAGTTTCAACAATCAGCCCCAGCATTTT. Translation: CASSTRDSFNNQPQHF.

The chain uses TRBV9 and TRBJ2-2, with TRBD2 matching over 7 bases. V dropped 4 bases and J dropped 7; count of bases not matched to a gene: 22. The CDR3 contains 19 residues. Germline V lookup: CDR1 SGDLS, CDR2 YYNGEE. The CDR3 sequence is CASSNRAREAGTKDGELFF. DNA of the CDR3: TGTGCCAGCAGCAACCGGGCCCGGGAGGCGGGAACCAAGGACGGGGAGCTGTTTTTT.

The genes are TRBV6-1 and TRBJ2-3, with D perhaps matching TRBD2 (7 bases). Trimming removed 7 bases from V and 6 bases from J, with 17 bases in between. The CDR3 sequence is 14 residues long. Germline V lookup: CDR1 MNHNS, CDR2 SASEGT. The CDR3 region is CASTKGGSQDTQYF. CDR3 nucleotides: TGTGCCAGCACGAAGGGGGGGAGCCAGGATACGCAGTATTTT.